This passage covers 18 T cell receptor beta chains from one sample sequenced in a study of T cell repertoires in cytomegalovirus infection. TCRdb reprocessed the reads with MiXCR, giving one entry per CDR3 protein. The table lists some 300,000 distinct CDR3 sequences, roughly 17% of them singletons. Sequencing was done on a sample of PBMCs. Every receptor here comes from a human donor in good health (CMV status not recorded). Some clones in this sample may be carry-over from other donors' samples.

This clonotype came up a few times. The chain employs TRBV6-2 or TRBV6-3 and TRBJ2-3; 8 positions agree with TRBD1. The CDR3 spans 16 residues. V lost 2 bases, J lost 4 bases, and 8 bases stayed unmatched. CDR1 is MNHEY, CDR2 SVGEGT, per germline. CDR3 nucleotides: TGTGCCAGCAGTTACCCGCGGACAGGGAGGCCAGATACGCAGTATTTT. Residues: CASSYPRTGRPDTQYF.

The chain carries TRBV18 and TRBJ2-7; perhaps TRBD1 as D (6 bases). The germline V and J ends were trimmed by 5 bases and 7 bases, with 24 bases remaining between them. CDR1 and CDR2 (germline): KGHSH, LQKENI. This CDR3 has 16 residues. CDR3: CASSSPSTGAVREQYF. CDR3 in DNA: TGTGCCAGCTCATCGCCCTCGACAGGCGCCGTGAGAGAGCAGTACTTC.

The chain employs TRBV3-1 and TRBJ2-1, with D perhaps given as TRBD1 or TRBD2 (5 bases each). Germline CDR1 and CDR2: LGHDT and YNNKEL (reference sequence). CDR3 length: 16 residues. V was pared by 1 base and J by 1 base, with 11 bases between. The CDR3 loop reads CASSQGGWLSYNEQFF. CDR3 nucleotide sequence: TGTGCCAGCAGCCAAGGGGGGTGGCTATCCTACAATGAGCAGTTCTTC.

This chain uses TRBV5-4 with TRBJ2-7; TRBD2 aligns across 8 bases. V trimming: 3 bases; J trimming: 7 bases; junction bases outside the gene matches: 15. CDR3 length: 16 amino acids. The germline V gene encodes CDR1 SGHNT and CDR2 YYREEE (reference sequence). The CDR3 bases are TGTGCCAGCAGCTGGAGGAGCGCGGGGGGCTCTGGAGAGCAGTACTTC. Its translation: CASSWRSAGGSGEQYF.

This clonotype was picked up a small number of times. The chain combines TRBV7-2 with TRBJ2-7; TRBD2 matches at 12 bases. CDR3 length equals 16 residues. With V trimmed by 0 bases and J by 7 bases, 7 bases remained unmatched. CDR1 is SGHTA and CDR2 is FQGNSA in the germline V gene. The CDR3 sequence is CASSLALAGGDLEQYF. In DNA form, the CDR3 reads TGTGCCAGCAGCTTAGCGCTAGCGGGGGGGGATCTGGAGCAGTACTTC. The variable domain in full, completed from reference TRBV7-2 and TRBJ2-7, reads GAGVSQSPSNKVTEKGKDVELRCDPISGHTALYWYRQSLGQGLEFLIYFQGNSAPDKSGLPSDRFSAERTGGSVSTLTIQRTQQEDSAVYLCASSLALAGGDLEQYFGPGTRLTVT.

This clonotype was observed many times. The rearrangement uses TRBV7-2 and TRBJ2-5; maybe TRBD1 (5 bases). The germline gives CDR1 SGHTA, CDR2 FQGNSA. Between the trimmed V and J ends, which lost 1 base and 0 bases, there was a span of 12 bases. This CDR3 comprises 16 residues. CDR3 coding DNA: TGTGCCAGCAGCTTAGTAGTACAGGCGTACCAAGAGACCCAGTACTTC. Its protein product is CASSLVVQAYQETQYF.

This clonotype appeared many times. The germline gene is not matched at one end of the junction; a read error may be the cause. The J gene is TRBJ2-5, the V gene TRBV7-6, with 7 bases that match TRBD2. This CDR3 contains 13 residues. Germline V gives CDR1 SGHVS, CDR2 FNYEAQ. CDR3 sequence: CASSMAGEETQYF. The DNA for the CDR3 is TGTGCTAGCAGCATGGCGGGGGAAGAGACCCAGTACTTC.

V usage is TRBV14 and J usage is TRBJ1-5; 9 bases match TRBD1. CDR1 is SGHDN, CDR2 FVKESK, per germline. J gave up 2 bases and V 1 base, and 9 bases lay outside the gene matches. The CDR3 consists of 18 residues. This CDR3 is CASSQVSGQGLGNQPQHF. The CDR3 coding sequence is TGTGCCAGCAGCCAAGTTTCGGGACAGGGTTTGGGCAATCAGCCCCAGCATTTT.

The chain uses TRBV20-1 and TRBJ2-1; the match to TRBD2 covers 11 bases. Trimming removed 0 bases from V and 4 bases from J; junction bases left unmatched: 5. CDR3 length: 16 residues. CDR1 DFQATT and CDR2 SNEGSKA come from the germline V gene (reference sequence). The CDR3 is CSARDGTSGEYNEQFF. The CDR3 nucleotides read TGCAGTGCTAGAGATGGGACTAGCGGAGAATACAATGAGCAGTTCTTC.

The J gene is TRBJ2-1, the V gene TRBV3-1; TRBD2 aligns across 12 bases. The ends lost 4 bases at V and 0 bases at J; junction bases unmatched: 10. The CDR3 is 19 residues long. Germline V CDR1 and CDR2: LGHDT, YNNKEL (reference sequence). In DNA, the CDR3 is TGTGCCAGCAGCCCACCTGGTAGGACTAGCGGGGTCTCCTACAATGAGCAGTTCTTC. As protein: CASSPPGRTSGVSYNEQFF.

This clonotype was found a few times. The chain couples TRBV19 to TRBJ1-1; possible D gene TRBD1, 5 bases. V was shortened by 5 bases and J by 2 bases, with 27 bases between the two germline ends. Germline V lookup: CDR1 LNHDA, CDR2 SQIVND (reference sequence). This CDR3 is built from 19 residues. CDR3 sequence reads: CASSLKGEGSPRRNTEAFF. CDR3 nucleotide sequence: TGTGCCAGTAGTTTAAAAGGGGAAGGATCCCCCAGGCGCAACACTGAAGCTTTCTTT.

Written as DNA, the CDR3 is TGTGCCACTGAGACTAGTCAGGGGAATGAGCAGTTCTTC. This codes for CATETSQGNEQFF. J is TRBJ2-1 and V is TRBV24-1; tentatively, D is TRBD1 or TRBD2 (6 bases each). Germline values: CDR1 KGHDR, CDR2 SFDVKD. This CDR3 is 13 amino acids long. Trimming took off 10 bases at V and 7 bases at J, with 16 bases between the two ends.

This clonotype was seen a few times. The chain is built from TRBV7-2 and TRBJ1-5; possibly TRBD1 for D (5 bases). This CDR3 has 14 residues. From germline, CDR1 is SGHTA and CDR2 FQGNSA. V lost 5 bases and J lost 3, with 11 bases in between. The CDR3: CASSLGLLNQPQHF. Here the CDR3 DNA reads TGTGCCAGCAGCCTGGGACTACTCAATCAGCCCCAGCATTTT. Looking up the rest from reference TRBV7-2 and TRBJ1-5 gives the full variable domain: GAGVSQSPSNKVTEKGKDVELRCDPISGHTALYWYRQSLGQGLEFLIYFQGNSAPDKSGLPSDRFSAERTGGSVSTLTIQRTQQEDSAVYLCASSLGLLNQPQHFGDGTRLSIL.

This clonotype appeared a few times. The chain links TRBV11-2 to TRBJ2-2; D not certain. CDR1 SGHAT and CDR2 FQNNGV come from the germline V gene. CDR3 size: 15 residues. V was pared by 5 bases and J by 1 base, with 11 bases between. The CDR3 sequence: CASSLWTMNTGELFF. The CDR3 nucleotides are TGTGCCAGCAGCCTGTGGACCATGAACACCGGGGAGCTGTTTTTT.

This chain joins TRBV12-3 or TRBV12-4 and TRBJ1-6; no definite D call. CDR3 length: 14 residues. V lost 3 bases and J lost 10, with 13 bases in between. CDR3 DNA: TGTGCCAGCAGTTTTCGGCGGACTCAATCACCCCTCCACTTT. Its protein is CASSFRRTQSPLHF.

CDR3 loop: CASSPGTSSPLHF. The CDR3 coding sequence is TGTGCCAGCTCACCAGGGACTTCGTCACCCCTCCACTTT. The chain joins TRBV18 to TRBJ1-6, with D perhaps matching TRBD1 (5 bases). The germline V and J ends were trimmed by 2 bases and 10 bases, with 9 bases remaining between them. Germline V gene data show CDR1 as KGHSH and CDR2 as LQKENI. The CDR3 runs 13 residues.

Only a few counts were recorded for this clonotype. The rearrangement uses TRBV9 and TRBJ2-3; D uncertain. The CDR3 runs 15 residues. CDR1 is SGDLS and CDR2 is YYNGEE in the germline V gene. V lost 3 bases and J lost 6, with 17 bases in between. Here the CDR3 DNA reads TGTGCCAGCAGCGCATCCTTAGTGGTCGGCGATACGCAGTATTTT. Translating it yields CASSASLVVGDTQYF. Full variable domain (missing parts from reference TRBV9 and TRBJ2-3): DSGVTQTPKHLITATGQRVTLRCSPRSGDLSVYWYQQSLDQGLQFLIQYYNGEERAKGNILERFSAQQFPDLHSELNLSSLELGDSALYFCASSASLVVGDTQYFGPGTRLTVL.

This clonotype was seen more than once but under ten times. The rearrangement joins TRBV2 to TRBJ2-3, with 10 bases that match TRBD1. Germline V gene data show CDR1 as SNHLY and CDR2 as FYNNEI. The V and J ends lost 3 bases and 3 bases, in that order; junction bases with no gene match: 6. The CDR3 sequence is 16 residues long. CDR3 sequence reads: CASSDLSGQGTDTQYF. The CDR3 coding sequence is TGTGCCAGCAGTGACCTCTCGGGACAGGGGACAGATACGCAGTATTTT.